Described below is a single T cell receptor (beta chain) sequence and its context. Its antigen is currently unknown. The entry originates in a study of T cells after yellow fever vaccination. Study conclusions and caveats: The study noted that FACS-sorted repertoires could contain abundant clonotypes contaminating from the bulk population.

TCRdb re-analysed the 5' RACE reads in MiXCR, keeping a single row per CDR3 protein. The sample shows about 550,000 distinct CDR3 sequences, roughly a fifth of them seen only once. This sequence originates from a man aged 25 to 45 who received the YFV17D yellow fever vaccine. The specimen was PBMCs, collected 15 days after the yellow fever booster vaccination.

In nucleotides, the CDR3 is TGTGCCATCAGTGACGCCCCACAGGGGTCCCAGTACTTC. This encodes CAISDAPQGSQYF. The gene calls are TRBV10-3 and TRBJ2-5; TRBD1 agrees at 7 bases. The CDR3 has 13 residues. V dropped 3 bases and J dropped 9; count of bases not matched to a gene: 7. Germline V gives CDR1 ENHRY, CDR2 SYGVKD.